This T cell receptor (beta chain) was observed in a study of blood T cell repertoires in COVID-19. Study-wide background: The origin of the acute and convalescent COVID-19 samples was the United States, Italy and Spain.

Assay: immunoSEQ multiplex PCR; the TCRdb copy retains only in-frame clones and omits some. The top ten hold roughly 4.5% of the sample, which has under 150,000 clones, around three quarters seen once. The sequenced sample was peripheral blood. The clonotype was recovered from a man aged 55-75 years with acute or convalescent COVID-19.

CDR3 nucleotide sequence: TGTGCCAGCAGCGGGGGCCCCCCGGAGCAGTACTTC. Protein: CASSGGPPEQYF. This chain links TRBV7-9 with TRBJ2-7; a possible D gene is TRBD1 (6 bases). Germline V gene lookup returns CDR1 SEHNR and CDR2 FQNEAQ (reference sequence). The CDR3 sequence is 12 residues long. With 5 bases removed from V and 7 bases from J, the gap between germline ends came to 12 bases.